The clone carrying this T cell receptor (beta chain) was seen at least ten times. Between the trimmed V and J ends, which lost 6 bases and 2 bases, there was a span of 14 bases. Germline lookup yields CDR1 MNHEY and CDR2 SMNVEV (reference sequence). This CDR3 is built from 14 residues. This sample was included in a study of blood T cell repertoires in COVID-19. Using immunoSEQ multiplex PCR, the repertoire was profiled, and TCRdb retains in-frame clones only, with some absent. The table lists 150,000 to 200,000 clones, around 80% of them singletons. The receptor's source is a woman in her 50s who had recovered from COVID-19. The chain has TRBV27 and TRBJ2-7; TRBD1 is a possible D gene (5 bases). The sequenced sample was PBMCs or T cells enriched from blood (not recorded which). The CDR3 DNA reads TGTGCCAGCAGCTCCCGTGGGGCCGCCTACGAGCAGTACTTC. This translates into CASSSRGAAYEQYF.